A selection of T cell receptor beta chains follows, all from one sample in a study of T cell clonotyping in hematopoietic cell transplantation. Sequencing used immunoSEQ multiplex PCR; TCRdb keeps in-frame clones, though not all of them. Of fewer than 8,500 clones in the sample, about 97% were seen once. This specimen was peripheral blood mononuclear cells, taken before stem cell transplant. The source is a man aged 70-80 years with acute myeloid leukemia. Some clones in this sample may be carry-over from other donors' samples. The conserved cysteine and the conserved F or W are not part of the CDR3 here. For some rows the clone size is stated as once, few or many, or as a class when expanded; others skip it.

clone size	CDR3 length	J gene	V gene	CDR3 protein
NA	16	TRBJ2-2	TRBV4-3	ASSQNRLAGGGTGELF
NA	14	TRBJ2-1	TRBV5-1	ASRQGASGGVDEQF
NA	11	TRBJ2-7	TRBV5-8	ASSLMGTVEQY
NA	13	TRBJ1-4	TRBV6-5	ASSYNGRVGEKLF
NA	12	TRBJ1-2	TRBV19	ASTPGGLNYGYT
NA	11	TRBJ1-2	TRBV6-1	ASSQGANYGYT
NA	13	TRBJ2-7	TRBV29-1	SVAKVGTGEYEQY
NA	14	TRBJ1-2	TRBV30	AWSKGTGRTNYGYT
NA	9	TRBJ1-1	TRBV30	AWRTNTWAF
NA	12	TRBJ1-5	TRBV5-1	ASSFEGSNQPQH
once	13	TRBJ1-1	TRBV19	ASNRALPYRTEAF
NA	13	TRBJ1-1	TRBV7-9	ASIPTGDSWSEAF
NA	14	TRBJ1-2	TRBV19	ASSIIPRTEPRGYT
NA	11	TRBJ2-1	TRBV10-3	AITDTTGAEQF
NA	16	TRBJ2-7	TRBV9	ASSVEGTSGRELYEQY
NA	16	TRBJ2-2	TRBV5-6	ASSAKGRPALNTGELF
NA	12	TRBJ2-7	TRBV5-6	ASSRGAGAYEQY
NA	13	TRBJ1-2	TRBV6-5	ASSYIVQGGYGYT
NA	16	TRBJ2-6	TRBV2	ASSETSGRSGGANVLT
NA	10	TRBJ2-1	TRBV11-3	ASSFKSNEQF